The 23 T cell receptor beta chains reported below all come from one sample, sequenced in a study of beta chain features in type 1 diabetes (dated by TCRdb to between 2018 and 2020). The library was generated by the immunoSEQ multiplex PCR assay. The entire amount of isolated RNA was reverse transcribed using the High Capacity cDNA Reverse Transcription Kit, so the sequenced TCRB transcripts were expressed ones. TCRdb mirrors the immuneACCESS table, restricted to in-frame sequences. Some clones are absent from its copies; in checked studies, under half trace to an unresolved V gene, and the reason for the others is unknown. This sample lists roughly 370,000 clones; 14% were detected once. In total, the top ten clones hold 0.035% to 0.04% of the sample. Specimen: naive CD4+ T cells from blood. This specimen's cell subset or site label, interpreted: true naive CD4+ T cells. Receptors were obtained from a man aged 25-45 years in good health.

This clone was picked up a small number of times. The chain joins TRBV10-3 to TRBJ2-3; a weak D match, TRBD1 (6 bases). With 8 bases removed from V and 1 base from J, the gap between germline ends came to 10 bases. The germline V gene encodes CDR1 ENHRY and CDR2 SYGVKD. The CDR3 is made up of 13 amino acids. For the CDR3, the DNA is TGTGCCATCGAACAGGGCGGCACAGATACGCAGTATTTT. As protein: CAIEQGGTDTQYF.

Concerning this clone itself: Other DNA sequences in this sample translate to the same CDR3. The rearrangement uses TRBV7-9 and TRBJ2-3, with D possibly being TRBD2 (6 bases). Germline V gene data show CDR1 as SEHNR and CDR2 as FQNEAQ (reference sequence). V was cut by 5 bases and J by 3 bases, with 12 bases left in between. The CDR3 sequence is 14 residues long. The CDR3 nucleotides read TGTGCCAGCAGCCTACTAGCTGGGACAGATACGCAGTATTTT. As protein: CASSLLAGTDTQYF.

A remark on this clone: This same CDR3 is encoded by further DNA sequences in the sample. The chain recombines TRBV7-2 with TRBJ2-3; 8 bases line up with TRBD2. CDR1 is SGHTA and CDR2 is FQGNSA in the germline V gene. V lost 5 bases, J lost 3 bases, and 7 bases stayed unmatched. The CDR3 has 15 amino acids. CDR3 protein: CASSTSGGGTDTQYF. DNA for the CDR3: TGTGCCAGCAGCACAAGCGGGGGAGGTACAGATACGCAGTATTTT. The whole variable domain, remainder taken from reference TRBV7-2 and TRBJ2-3, is GAGVSQSPSNKVTEKGKDVELRCDPISGHTALYWYRQSLGQGLEFLIYFQGNSAPDKSGLPSDRFSAERTGGSVSTLTIQRTQQEDSAVYLCASSTSGGGTDTQYFGPGTRLTVL.

This clone was observed a few times. The chain is built from TRBV5-1 and TRBJ2-4, with 7 bases lining up with TRBD2. Germline assignment: CDR1 SGHRS and CDR2 YFSETQ. The V segment lost 2 bases and the J segment 6 bases; nucleotides outside the gene matches: 2. CDR3 length: 13 residues. The CDR3 region is CASSFGRSNIQYF. Here the CDR3 DNA reads TGCGCCAGCAGCTTCGGGAGGTCAAACATTCAGTACTTC.

Concerning this clone itself: The identical CDR3 is also encoded by other nucleotide sequences in the sample. The gene calls are TRBV20-1 and TRBJ2-1; D uncertain. The CDR3 is 10 amino acids. The V gene lost 0 bases and the J gene lost 7 bases, with 1 base spanning the gap. In germline, CDR1 is DFQATT, CDR2 SNEGSKA (reference sequence). The CDR3 spells CSARDNEQFF. CDR3 DNA sequence: TGCAGTGCTAGAGATAATGAGCAGTTCTTC.

The rearrangement uses TRBV19 and TRBJ2-1; D remains unclear. V dropped 7 bases and J dropped 8 bases, with 9 bases sitting between them. The CDR3 contains 11 residues. Germline loops: CDR1 LNHDA, CDR2 SQIVND (reference sequence). CDR3 nucleotide sequence: TGTGCCAGTAATTTTAGGGATGAGCAGTTCTTC. Translation gives CASNFRDEQFF.

The chain employs TRBV4-1 and TRBJ2-7; TRBD2 agrees at 11 bases. Germline loops: CDR1 MGHRA, CDR2 YSYEKL. The CDR3 totals 16 residues. The junction had 5 bases not matched to a gene; V was cut back by 4 bases and J by 0 bases. The chain's CDR3 is CASSRLAGGSSYEQYF. CDR3 DNA sequence: TGCGCCAGCAGCCGGCTAGCGGGGGGATCCTCCTACGAGCAGTACTTC.

The chain combines TRBV5-1 with TRBJ2-5, with 15 bases identical to TRBD2. Germline assignment: CDR1 SGHRS and CDR2 YFSETQ. The CDR3 runs to 17 residues. V shed 2 bases, J shed 5 bases, and the junction held 7 bases outside the gene matches. DNA for the CDR3: TGCGCCAGCAGCTTCCCGGGACTAGCGGGAGGAAGGGAGACCCAGTACTTC. Translation: CASSFPGLAGGRETQYF.

This clone occurred a few times. This rearrangement joins TRBV15 to TRBJ1-2; a possible D gene is TRBD1 (6 bases). Trimming removed 2 bases at V and 5 bases at J, with 15 bases between. The germline gives CDR1 LNHNV, CDR2 YYDKDF (reference sequence). The CDR3 spans 15 residues. CDR3 loop: CATSRPKQGPYGYTF. CDR3 in DNA: TGTGCCACCAGCAGACCTAAACAGGGTCCTTATGGCTACACCTTC.

The chain combines TRBV30 with TRBJ2-1, with a tentative D call TRBD2 (5 bases). There are 16 residues in the CDR3. The germline V and J ends were trimmed by 1 base and 5 bases, with 18 bases remaining between them. From germline, CDR1 is GTSNPN and CDR2 SVGIG (reference sequence). The CDR3 here is CAWSALTTQRHNEQFF. DNA for the CDR3: TGTGCCTGGAGTGCCCTGACTACCCAGAGACACAATGAGCAGTTCTTC.

This clone was counted a few times. The chain carries TRBV7-9 and TRBJ2-1; D might be TRBD2 (6 bases). Per the germline V gene, CDR1 is SEHNR and CDR2 is FQNEAQ (reference sequence). This CDR3 is built from 14 residues. V dropped 3 bases and J dropped 4 bases, with 10 bases sitting between them. The CDR3 region has the DNA TGTGCCAGCAGCTTTGGAGGGCCGTACAATGAGCAGTTCTTC. Its protein is CASSFGGPYNEQFF.

The CDR3, as DNA: TGCGCCAGCAGCTCCACAAGCGGACTAGCGGGTGAGCAGTACGTC. Amino acids: CASSSTSGLAGEQYV. The chain joins TRBV5-1 to TRBJ2-7, with 11 bases lining up with TRBD2. The germline V gene has CDR1 SGHRS and CDR2 YFSETQ. V gave up 3 bases and J gave up 7 bases; unmatched junction bases: 9. The CDR3 contains 15 residues.

This clone was counted between two and nine times. The J gene is TRBJ2-2, the V gene TRBV5-1, with TRBD1 matching over 8 bases. After removal of 7 bases from V and 6 bases from J, the junction contained 5 bases not matched to a gene. This CDR3 has 13 residues. CDR1 and CDR2 from the germline V gene are SGHRS and YFSETQ. This CDR3 reads CASGAGGAGELFF. In DNA form, the CDR3 reads TGCGCCAGCGGTGCAGGGGGCGCCGGGGAGCTGTTTTTT.

The chain is built from TRBV7-9 and TRBJ1-3; D possibly corresponds to TRBD1 (6 bases). Germline values: CDR1 SEHNR, CDR2 FQNEAQ (reference sequence). V shed 1 base and J shed 0 bases, with 10 bases lying between them. The CDR3 extends over 16 amino acids. The CDR3 bases are TGTGCCAGCAGCTTAGACAGGGCTCACTCTGGAAACACCATATATTTT. Its translation is CASSLDRAHSGNTIYF.

This clone came up a few times. The chain employs TRBV15 and TRBJ2-2; D remains unclear. Looked up from germline, CDR1 is LNHNV and CDR2 is YYDKDF (reference sequence). V shed 0 bases and J shed 6 bases, with 8 bases lying between them. The CDR3 covers 14 residues. CDR3 DNA: TGTGCCACCAGCAGAGAAGTTCTCGCCGGGGAGCTGTTTTTT. Protein: CATSREVLAGELFF. Supplemented by reference TRBV15 and TRBJ2-2, the full variable domain reads DAMVIQNPRYQVTQFGKPVTLSCSQTLNHNVMYWYQQKSSQAPKLLFHYYDKDFNNEADTPDNFQSRRPNTSFCFLDIRSPGLGDTAMYLCATSREVLAGELFFGEGSRLTVL.

This clone was found a few times. This rearrangement joins TRBV15 to TRBJ1-2; D not resolved. Germline lookup yields CDR1 LNHNV and CDR2 YYDKDF (reference sequence). Trimming cost V 0 bases and J 6 bases, with 11 bases left between them. CDR3 length: 14 amino acids. CDR3 residues: CATSRDLGFDGYTF. DNA of the CDR3: TGTGCCACCAGCAGAGATCTAGGGTTTGATGGCTACACCTTC.

Only a few counts were recorded for this clone. The gene calls are TRBV13 and TRBJ2-2, with unresolved D. The germline gives CDR1 PRHDT, CDR2 FYEKMQ (reference sequence). There are 12 residues in the CDR3. V lost 5 bases and J lost 9, with 10 bases in between. The CDR3 DNA reads as TGTGCCAGCAGCCCAAGCGACCGGGAGCTGTTTTTT. It codes for CASSPSDRELFF.

The CDR3 reads CASSETVSNQPQHF. CDR3 in DNA: TGTGCCAGCTCAGAGACGGTGAGCAATCAGCCCCAGCATTTT. The chain combines TRBV18 with TRBJ1-5; no definite D call. V was pared by 5 bases and J by 1 base, with 9 bases between. Germline V gene data show CDR1 as KGHSH and CDR2 as LQKENI. The CDR3 length is 14 residues.

J is TRBJ1-4 and V is TRBV5-1, with D unresolved. Germline CDR1 reads SGHRS; CDR2 reads YFSETQ. The CDR3 length is 15 residues. The V end lost 5 bases, the J end lost 2 bases, and 13 bases lay between the germline ends. CDR3 sequence: CASSSDGRTNEKLFF. The CDR3 DNA reads as TGCGCCAGCAGTTCGGACGGGAGGACTAATGAAAAACTGTTTTTT.

V and J are TRBV19 and TRBJ1-2, with D possibly TRBD1 on 5 matching bases. Germline lookup yields CDR1 LNHDA and CDR2 SQIVND (reference sequence). The CDR3 has 14 residues. Trimming pared 5 bases from V and 4 bases from J, leaving 14 bases between. Here the CDR3 reads CASSPRQIFYGYTF. The CDR3 DNA is TGTGCCAGTAGTCCTCGACAGATTTTCTATGGCTACACCTTC. The full variable domain, with the rest looked up from reference TRBV19 and TRBJ1-2, is DGGITQSPKYLFRKEGQNVTLSCEQNLNHDAMYWYRQDPGQGLRLIYYSQIVNDFQKGDIAEGYSVSREKKESFPLTVTSAQKNPTAFYLCASSPRQIFYGYTFGSGTRLTVV.

This clone has a handful of counts. The J gene is TRBJ2-5, the V gene TRBV29-1; D might be TRBD2 (7 bases). The CDR3 is 11 residues long. V was trimmed by 7 bases and J by 4 bases, leaving 10 bases between them. Per germline, CDR1 SQVTM and CDR2 ANQGSEA. The CDR3: CSGGGPETQYF. As DNA, the CDR3 is TGCAGCGGGGGGGGCCCAGAGACCCAGTACTTC.

This clone was observed many times. V is TRBV15 and J is TRBJ2-4; D uncertain. Trimming stripped 4 bases from V and 7 bases from J, with 11 bases between. There are 13 residues in the CDR3. Germline lookup yields CDR1 LNHNV and CDR2 YYDKDF (reference sequence). CDR3 nucleotides: TGTGCCACCAGCACAGGTTTCGAGAACATTCAGTACTTC. Translation: CATSTGFENIQYF. The full variable domain, rest sourced from reference TRBV15 and TRBJ2-4, is DAMVIQNPRYQVTQFGKPVTLSCSQTLNHNVMYWYQQKSSQAPKLLFHYYDKDFNNEADTPDNFQSRRPNTSFCFLDIRSPGLGDTAMYLCATSTGFENIQYFGAGTRLSVL.

The V call is TRBV4-3, the J call TRBJ1-5, with D possibly matching TRBD1 (5 bases). This CDR3 has 14 amino acids. V was clipped by 0 bases and J by 4 bases, with 7 bases between them. Germline loops: CDR1 LGHNA, CDR2 YSLEER. CDR3 sequence: CASSQEQENQPQHF. The CDR3 nucleotides are TGCGCCAGCAGCCAAGAACAGGAGAATCAGCCCCAGCATTTT.